These 18 T cell receptor beta chains were sequenced from one sample in a study of shared clonotypes between healthy human individuals. Sequenced by immunoSEQ multiplex PCR; TCRdb stores in-frame clones only, minus some. The sample gives approximately 2,200,000 clones, about 92% of which show up once; 1.5% to 2% is in the top ten. Naivety among CD8 cells was defined by CD45RO negativity and positive CCR7 selection, thereby excluding terminally differentiated effector memory CD45RA+ cells. The material sequenced was naive CD8+ T cells from PBMCs. The receptors shown here come from a young man in good health. Some clones in this sample may be carry-over from other donors' samples.

The genes are TRBV4-1 and TRBJ2-2; 12 positions agree with TRBD2. With 1 base clipped from V and 7 bases from J, the junction kept 13 bases outside the gene matches. The CDR3 runs 19 residues. CDR1 and CDR2 (germline): MGHRA, YSYEKL. The CDR3 loop is CASSQAAPSGRVPHGELFF. CDR3 nucleotides: TGCGCCAGCAGCCAAGCAGCACCTAGCGGGAGGGTCCCCCACGGGGAGCTGTTTTTT.

A word on this clone: Other DNA sequences of this sample code for an identical CDR3. The chain recombines TRBV28 with TRBJ2-7; no definite D call. This CDR3 region has 11 residues. The germline V and J ends were trimmed by 3 bases and 6 bases, with 6 bases remaining between them. Germline CDR1 reads MDHEN; CDR2 reads SYDVKM. CDR3 DNA sequence: TGTGCCAGCAGTTTCTGGGGCGAGCAGTACTTC. This gives the protein CASSFWGEQYF.

A remark on this clone: Other DNA sequences of this sample code for an identical CDR3. The chain recombines TRBV27 with TRBJ1-1; D uncertain. CDR3 length: 13 amino acids. V lost 2 bases and J lost 1, with 5 bases in between. Germline V lookup: CDR1 MNHEY, CDR2 SMNVEV (reference sequence). CDR3 bases: TGTGCCAGCAGTTTACCAGGGAACACTGAAGCTTTCTTT. It yields the protein CASSLPGNTEAFF.

As concerns this clone: Other DNA sequences in the same sample also yield this CDR3. The V gene is TRBV4-3, the J gene TRBJ2-7, with 11 positions matching TRBD2. With V trimmed by 1 base and J by 2 bases, 1 base remained unmatched. The germline gives CDR1 LGHNA, CDR2 YSLEER. The CDR3 extends over 15 amino acids. In DNA form, the CDR3 reads TGCGCCAGCAGCCAAGGACTAGCGGGAACCTACGAGCAGTACTTC. This encodes CASSQGLAGTYEQYF.

The rearrangement links TRBV9 to TRBJ1-2; 10 bases are a match to TRBD1. With 4 bases clipped from V and 7 bases from J, the junction kept 4 bases outside the gene matches. This CDR3 is built from 13 residues. Germline lookup yields CDR1 SGDLS and CDR2 YYNGEE. In DNA form, the CDR3 reads TGTGCCAGCAGCCCCAGGACAGGGGGTGGCTACACCTTC. Translated, it gives CASSPRTGGGYTF.

J is TRBJ2-7 and V is TRBV29-1; TRBD2 aligns across 11 bases. The CDR3 length is 15 residues. Germline V gene lookup returns CDR1 SQVTM and CDR2 ANQGSEA. The V gene end was trimmed by 6 bases and the J gene end by 2 bases; junction bases not matched to a gene: 9. The CDR3 sequence: CSVGIAGGDAYEQYF. In nucleotides, the CDR3 is TGCAGCGTCGGGATAGCGGGAGGGGACGCCTACGAGCAGTACTTC.

The chain uses TRBV12-5 and TRBJ2-1; D might be TRBD2 (5 bases). Trimming took off 6 bases at V and 7 bases at J, with 13 bases between the two ends. This CDR3 contains 13 residues. Per germline, CDR1 LGHNT and CDR2 FRNRAP. CDR3 in DNA: TGTGCTAGTGGCCGGTCCTTAGCGAATGAGCAGTTCTTC. Protein product: CASGRSLANEQFF.

The rearrangement joins TRBV27 to TRBJ1-2; weak D call: TRBD1 (6 bases). Trimming removed 4 bases at V and 4 bases at J, with 13 bases between. The germline gives CDR1 MNHEY, CDR2 SMNVEV (reference sequence). CDR3 size: 14 residues. The CDR3 DNA follows: TGTGCCAGCAGTTATGCCGGGACACTCTATGGCTACACCTTC. Amino acids: CASSYAGTLYGYTF.

The rearrangement joins TRBV7-9 to TRBJ2-2; perhaps TRBD1 as D (6 bases). Germline loops: CDR1 SEHNR, CDR2 FQNEAQ (reference sequence). V lost 11 bases and J lost 7, with 20 bases in between. CDR3 length equals 14 residues. The CDR3 is CALAPQGLGGELFF. The CDR3, as DNA: TGTGCCCTGGCCCCACAGGGTCTAGGCGGGGAGCTGTTTTTT.

The chain recombines TRBV19 with TRBJ1-1; D is perhaps TRBD1 (6 bases). The V gene's germline CDR1 is LNHDA and CDR2 SQIVND (reference sequence). V shed 8 bases and J shed 12 bases, with 31 bases lying between them. The CDR3 runs to 16 residues. The CDR3 DNA sequence: TGTGCCAGTCCTCCCCCCCGTGGCACAGGGAACCGCCAACCTTTCTTT. It is translated as CASPPPRGTGNRQPFF.

The chain links TRBV18 to TRBJ1-4; D uncertain. The germline V and J ends were trimmed by 5 bases and 7 bases, with 11 bases remaining between them. The V gene's germline CDR1 is KGHSH and CDR2 LQKENI. The CDR3 runs 13 residues. DNA for the CDR3: TGTGCCAGCTCAGTGGCAGTTACTGAAAAACTGTTTTTT. Translation: CASSVAVTEKLFF.

J is TRBJ1-1 and V is TRBV28; D not certain. The CDR3 runs 19 residues. V was clipped by 5 bases and J by 6 bases, with 31 bases between them. Per the germline V gene, CDR1 is MDHEN and CDR2 is SYDVKM. The CDR3 region is CASSETWSDTSPRLAEAFF. CDR3 nucleotide sequence: TGTGCCAGCAGTGAAACGTGGTCAGATACGTCCCCCAGGTTGGCTGAAGCTTTCTTT.

The rearrangement links TRBV5-1 to TRBJ2-7; perhaps TRBD1 as D (6 bases). Germline V gene data show CDR1 as SGHRS and CDR2 as YFSETQ. Between the trimmed V and J ends, which lost 0 bases and 3 bases, there was a span of 10 bases. CDR3 size: 14 residues. CDR3 residues: CASSLDGTYYEQYF. The DNA of the CDR3 is TGCGCCAGCAGCTTGGACGGGACATACTACGAGCAGTACTTC.

The rearrangement uses TRBV6-1 and TRBJ1-5, with D hard to call. Germline CDR1 is MNHNS and CDR2 is SASEGT. Trimming left V 8 bases short and J 9 bases short, with 2 bases between. This CDR3 has 8 amino acids. The CDR3 DNA is TGTGCCAGCTTGCCCCAGCATTTT. Its translation: CASLPQHF.

As regards this clone: Other DNA sequences in the sample encode the same CDR3. The chain links TRBV29-1 to TRBJ2-7; no clear D. The germline V gene has CDR1 SQVTM and CDR2 ANQGSEA. This CDR3 region has 11 residues. The ends were cut back, 3 bases at V and 4 bases at J, with 7 bases in the middle. In DNA form, the CDR3 reads TGCAGCGTTGACTGGGGTTACGAGCAGTACTTC. This codes for CSVDWGYEQYF.

The chain is built from TRBV30 and TRBJ1-2; the D is unclear. Germline loops: CDR1 GTSNPN, CDR2 SVGIG (reference sequence). The CDR3 loop spans 13 amino acids. Trimming pared 3 bases from V and 8 bases from J, leaving 16 bases between. CDR3: CAWSLLAGSGYTF. The CDR3 region has the DNA TGTGCCTGGAGCCTACTGGCCGGCTCAGGCTACACCTTC.

The chain joins TRBV10-2 to TRBJ2-1, with TRBD2 matching over 7 bases. This CDR3 region has 14 residues. The V and J ends lost 1 base and 7 bases, in that order; junction bases with no gene match: 4. CDR1 is WSHSY, CDR2 SAAADI, per germline. The CDR3 coding sequence is TGCGCCAGCAGTGAGTGGCGGGAGAGGAATGAGCAGTTCTTC. Its translation is CASSEWRERNEQFF.

The chain has TRBV7-9 and TRBJ1-2, with D tentatively TRBD1 (5 bases). The germline CDR1 and CDR2 sequences are SEHNR and FQNEAQ (reference sequence). V was shortened by 0 bases and J by 1 base, with 9 bases between the two germline ends. The CDR3 totals 15 residues. This CDR3 is CASSLADSYNYGYTF. CDR3 coding DNA: TGTGCCAGCAGCTTAGCCGACAGTTATAACTATGGCTACACCTTC.